What follows are 20 T cell receptor beta chains derived from one specimen sequenced in a study of regulatory T cells in long-lasting Graves disease. Investigators prepared the TCR beta libraries by applying iRepertoire HTBI primers and Arm-PCR of CDR3 regions. TCRdb reprocessed the multiplex PCR reads with MiXCR, giving one entry per CDR3 protein. This sample has under 500,000 distinct CDR3 sequences, with over 15% found just once. Time point described: newly diagnosed GD, antithyroid drugs for less than 3 months. Extracted PBMC RNA gave rise to the TCR library. The same specimen was also included in a second study, on T cells in Graves' hyperthyroidism and ophthalmopathy.

The starting material was peripheral blood mononuclear cells (PBMCs), obtained at new diagnosis, from a patient treated with antithyroid drugs. These receptors all come from a woman aged 25 to 45 with Graves disease.

On this clonotype itself: This likely traces to a read error, being one base from a far larger clone. The rearrangement links TRBV27 to TRBJ1-1; no definite D call. This CDR3 spans 13 amino acids. Looked up from germline, CDR1 is MNHEY and CDR2 is SMNVEV (reference sequence). The V and J ends lost 6 bases and 3 bases respectively, with 11 bases between them. CDR3 DNA: TGTGCCAGCAGCTCCGGGTCGGACACTGAAGCTTTCTTT. Translating gives CASSSGSDTEAFF.

CDR3 sequence reads: CASSFGLVTEAFF. The CDR3, as DNA: TGCGCCAGCAGCTTCGGGTTGGTCACTGAAGCTTTCTTT. The chain combines TRBV5-1 with TRBJ1-1; D is unresolved. V gave up 2 bases and J gave up 4 bases, with 9 bases separating them. This CDR3 contains 13 residues. Germline V gene sequence: CDR1 SGHRS, CDR2 YFSETQ.

There are a few counts of this clonotype. The gene calls are TRBV2 and TRBJ2-5; D possibly corresponds to TRBD1 (6 bases). The CDR3 spans 15 residues. Germline CDR1 reads SNHLY; CDR2 reads FYNNEI. Trimming left V 4 bases short and J 4 bases short, with 16 bases between. As DNA, the CDR3 is TGTGCCAGCAGTGGGAGCATCACAGGGTCAGAGACCCAGTACTTC. This gives the protein CASSGSITGSETQYF.

This clonotype showed up many times. This rearrangement joins TRBV15 to TRBJ2-1, with a weak D call TRBD2 (5 bases). Deletions cut 0 bases from V and 7 bases from J, with 16 bases between. The CDR3 has 16 amino acids. Looked up from germline, CDR1 is LNHNV and CDR2 is YYDKDF (reference sequence). The CDR3 reads CATSREGTSISNEQFF. CDR3 DNA sequence: TGTGCCACCAGCAGAGAAGGCACTAGTATTAGTAATGAGCAGTTCTTC.

The chain employs TRBV4-3 and TRBJ2-2, with D perhaps TRBD1 (6 bases). The CDR3 sequence is 17 residues long. CDR1 and CDR2 from the germline V gene are LGHNA and YSLEER. V gave up 0 bases and J gave up 0 bases, with 11 bases separating them. The CDR3 protein is CASSQEIAGANTGELFF. The CDR3 nucleotides are TGCGCCAGCAGCCAAGAGATCGCAGGGGCGAACACCGGGGAGCTGTTTTTT.

This clonotype came up many times. The chain uses TRBV11-3 and TRBJ2-3; D perhaps matches TRBD1 (6 bases). The V end was cut by 3 bases, the J end by 0 bases, with 7 bases between. Germline lookup yields CDR1 SGHNT and CDR2 YENEEA. This CDR3 contains 14 residues. The CDR3 DNA sequence: TGTGCCAGCAGCTTTGGACAGAGCACAGATACGCAGTATTTT. It yields the protein CASSFGQSTDTQYF.

The count of this clonotype is one. V is TRBV5-8 and J is TRBJ2-7; D is undetermined. The CDR3 runs to 10 residues. Germline lookup yields CDR1 SGHTS and CDR2 YDEGEE. Trimming cost V 9 bases and J 5 bases, with 9 bases left between them. The CDR3 DNA reads TGTGCCACCCGGCTTGACGAGCAGTACTTC. Translating gives CATRLDEQYF.

This clonotype was counted only a few times. The chain uses TRBV2 and TRBJ2-1; D gene uncertain. The CDR3 is 16 residues long. V was pared by 1 base and J by 0 bases, with 10 bases between. The V gene's germline CDR1 is SNHLY and CDR2 FYNNEI. CDR3 nucleotide sequence: TGTGCCAGCAGTGAAGACATGCCGAGCTCCTACAATGAGCAGTTCTTC. Its translation is CASSEDMPSSYNEQFF.

The gene calls are TRBV5-1 and TRBJ2-5; D not certain. The V gene lost 0 bases and the J gene lost 4 bases, with 13 bases spanning the gap. This CDR3 contains 15 residues. The germline CDR1 and CDR2 sequences are SGHRS and YFSETQ. The CDR3 loop reads CASSLARAPGETQYF. CDR3 nucleotides: TGCGCCAGCAGCTTGGCTAGGGCCCCTGGAGAGACCCAGTACTTC.

This clonotype was seen ten or more times. The chain has TRBV27 and TRBJ2-1; D gene ambiguous. CDR1 and CDR2 (germline): MNHEY, SMNVEV (reference sequence). Trimming stripped 6 bases from V and 6 bases from J, with 15 bases between. The CDR3 is 14 amino acids. The CDR3 protein is CASSPQALSNEQFF. For the CDR3, the DNA is TGTGCCAGCAGCCCCCAAGCCCTTAGCAATGAGCAGTTCTTC.

Worth noting for this clonotype: Just one base apart from a much larger clone, this may be a read error. The J gene is TRBJ2-7, the V gene TRBV4-2, with TRBD2 as a possible D gene (7 bases). V was cut by 4 bases and J by 7 bases, with 23 bases left in between. CDR1 is LGHNA and CDR2 is YNFKEQ in the germline V gene. The CDR3 is made up of 16 amino acids. The CDR3 here is CASSRRGQWSYNEQYF. DNA of the CDR3: TGTGCCAGCAGCCGGCGGGGGCAGTGGTCCTACAATGAGCAGTACTTC.

There are many counts of this clonotype. The chain uses TRBV13 and TRBJ1-2; D call uncertain. Trimming left V 5 bases short and J 0 bases short, with 4 bases between. The CDR3 is made up of 12 amino acids. Germline loops: CDR1 PRHDT, CDR2 FYEKMQ (reference sequence). The CDR3 nucleotides read TGTGCCAGCAGCAAAGCTAACTATGGCTACACCTTC. Encoded protein: CASSKANYGYTF.

Many counts were recorded for this clonotype. CDR3 region: CASSPTGPMGYSGANVLTF. As DNA, the CDR3 is TGTGCCAGCTCACCTACAGGACCAATGGGGTACTCTGGGGCCAACGTCCTGACTTTC. J is TRBJ2-6 and V is TRBV18; tentative D call: TRBD1 (5 bases). This CDR3 comprises 19 residues. Per the germline V gene, CDR1 is KGHSH and CDR2 is LQKENI. Trimming shortened V by 3 bases and J by 0 bases, and 18 bases separated the two germline ends. The variable domain in full, completed from reference TRBV18 and TRBJ2-6, reads NAGVMQNPRHLVRRRGQEARLRCSPMKGHSHVYWYRQLPEEGLKFMVYLQKENIIDESGMPKERFSAEFPKEGPSILRIQQVVRGDSAAYFCASSPTGPMGYSGANVLTFGAGSRLTVL.

This clonotype was recorded a few times. The CDR3 coding sequence is TGCAGTGCTAGAGCGGGAGCGGCAGGGGAGCTGTTTTTT. Translating it yields CSARAGAAGELFF. V and J are TRBV20-1 and TRBJ2-2; the D gene is possibly TRBD2 (6 bases). The length of the CDR3 is 13 residues. Per the germline V gene, CDR1 is DFQATT and CDR2 is SNEGSKA (reference sequence). Trimming cost V 1 base and J 8 bases, with 11 bases left between them.

This clonotype was picked up many times. V is TRBV11-2 and J is TRBJ2-3; D is unresolved. Trimming shortened V by 2 bases and J by 0 bases, and 9 bases separated the two germline ends. CDR1 SGHAT and CDR2 FQNNGV come from the germline V gene. This CDR3 region has 15 residues. The CDR3, as DNA: TGTGCCAGCAGCTTACGGCAGTTCAGCACAGATACGCAGTATTTT. This codes for CASSLRQFSTDTQYF.

This clonotype was recorded many times. V usage is TRBV2 and J usage is TRBJ1-2; TRBD1 aligns across 8 bases. Germline loops: CDR1 SNHLY, CDR2 FYNNEI. The CDR3 spans 15 residues. With 3 bases clipped from V and 0 bases from J, the junction kept 3 bases outside the gene matches. In DNA, the CDR3 is TGTGCCAGCAGTGACTCAGGGGGCGCTAACTATGGCTACACCTTC. Protein sequence: CASSDSGGANYGYTF.

This clonotype has ten or more counts. This rearrangement joins TRBV7-2 to TRBJ2-7, with 8 positions matching TRBD1. CDR1 is SGHTA and CDR2 is FQGNSA in the germline V gene. This CDR3 comprises 15 residues. J gave up 0 bases and V 2 bases, and 3 bases lay outside the gene matches. The CDR3 DNA is TGTGCCAGCAGCTTACGACAGGGGAGCTCCTACGAGCAGTACTTC. Translating gives CASSLRQGSSYEQYF.

In its sample, this clonotype was seen a few times. The V gene is TRBV6-1, the J gene TRBJ1-6; possible D gene TRBD1, 6 bases. The germline V and J ends were trimmed by 2 bases and 6 bases, with 11 bases remaining between them. The CDR3 has 15 residues. Germline assignment: CDR1 MNHNS and CDR2 SASEGT. The DNA for the CDR3 is TGTGCCAGCAGTGAACAGGGGAGGGTTAATTCACCCCTCCACTTT. It encodes CASSEQGRVNSPLHF.

This rearrangement joins TRBV27 to TRBJ2-4; tentatively, D is TRBD1 (6 bases). The ends were cut back, 6 bases at V and 8 bases at J, with 17 bases in the middle. The CDR3 consists of 14 residues. From germline, CDR1 is MNHEY and CDR2 SMNVEV (reference sequence). The CDR3: CASRPGQNVDIQYF. DNA for the CDR3: TGTGCCAGCAGACCGGGACAAAACGTGGACATTCAGTACTTC.

This clonotype has ten or more counts. The chain carries TRBV5-1 and TRBJ1-1, with unresolved D. In germline, CDR1 is SGHRS, CDR2 YFSETQ. The CDR3 is 16 amino acids. The germline V and J ends were trimmed by 2 bases and 0 bases, with 14 bases remaining between them. The CDR3 here is CASSFGSWVMNTEAFF. CDR3 nucleotide sequence: TGCGCCAGCAGCTTTGGCAGTTGGGTCATGAACACTGAAGCTTTCTTT.